Presented here are 4 T cell receptor beta chains from one specimen sequenced in a study of CD8 T cells in ankylosing spondylitis. A single record per CDR3 protein comes from TCRdb applying MiXCR to the 5' RACE reads. The sample lists about 340,000 distinct CDR3 sequences; approximately 14% were seen once. Material for sequencing was blood, either unsorted or a sorted T cell fraction (not recorded which). The receptors stem from a male donor with ankylosing spondylitis or in good health (not recorded which).

CDR3 region: CSAGQGPTGYTF. Here the CDR3 DNA reads TGCAGTGCTGGACAGGGGCCTACCGGCTACACCTTC. V is TRBV20-1 and J is TRBJ1-2, with 9 bases aligning to TRBD1. J lost 8 bases, V lost 5 bases, and 6 bases had no gene match. Germline V gives CDR1 DFQATT, CDR2 SNEGSKA (reference sequence). The CDR3 runs to 12 residues.

The rearrangement links TRBV11-3 to TRBJ2-2; D perhaps matches TRBD2 (6 bases). V dropped 1 base and J dropped 7 bases, with 19 bases sitting between them. The CDR3 totals 17 residues. The germline V gene encodes CDR1 SGHNT and CDR2 YENEEA. The CDR3 DNA sequence: TGTGCCAGCAGCTTAGGGACTACTGAATTCCCCCTCGGGGAGCTGTTTTTT. Translated, it gives CASSLGTTEFPLGELFF.

This clonotype has a handful of counts. The CDR3 here is CASSSGNSYEQYF. The DNA of the CDR3 is TGTGCCAGCAGTTCAGGGAACTCCTACGAGCAGTACTTC. The chain employs TRBV6-2 or TRBV6-3 and TRBJ2-7; D possibly corresponds to TRBD1 (5 bases). Per the germline V gene, CDR1 is MNHEY and CDR2 is SVGEGT. The CDR3 covers 13 residues. With 4 bases removed from V and 0 bases from J, the gap between germline ends came to 7 bases.

The chain combines TRBV18 with TRBJ2-1; TRBD2 agrees at 7 bases. V gave up 2 bases and J gave up 5 bases; unmatched junction bases: 12. CDR1 KGHSH and CDR2 LQKENI come from the germline V gene. CDR3 length: 17 amino acids. As DNA, the CDR3 is TGTGCCAGCTCACCAAATTCCTTAATAGCGGGCAACAATGAGCAGTTCTTC. It yields the protein CASSPNSLIAGNNEQFF.